This T cell receptor (beta chain) was retrieved from a study of T-cell reconstitution after alpha-beta-depleted transplantation in children. Whole-study results and caveats: At the one-year point after transplant, T-cell counts and TCRbeta diversity were found to come mostly from T cells that had been newly produced. About two months after transplant, alpha-beta T cells reportedly came from several hundred expanded graft clones.

CDR1 and CDR2 (germline): MGHDK, SYGVNS. V lost 5 bases to trimming and J lost 8 bases, with 18 bases between them. CDR3 size: 14 residues. The TCRbeta library incorporated unique molecular identifiers. TCRdb passed the PCR reads through MiXCR, listing each CDR3 protein once. The table shows 550,000 to 600,000 distinct CDR3 sequences, with 20% to 25% occurring only once. Worth noting for this clonotype: Its target is not known.

The TCR originated in a boy under three years old who had a stem cell transplant for acute myeloid leukemia, so the T cells may come from the graft donor. This material consisted of PBMCs, mostly from graft donor cells, taken 360 days after TCRalphabeta/CD19-depleted stem cell transplant. The V and J genes are TRBV25-1 and TRBJ1-2, with D tentatively TRBD1 (6 bases). CDR3 residues: CASSPEQGYRGYTF. DNA for the CDR3: TGTGCCAGCAGTCCTGAACAGGGCTATAGGGGCTACACCTTC.